This TCR beta chain stems from a study of PD-L1 blockade in urothelial cancer. About the research overall: Every 3 weeks, patients received intravenous atezolizumab 1,200 mg, beginning 2014. The median T cell count in blood samples was more than 140,000.

The junction had 2 bases not matched to a gene; V was cut back by 3 bases and J by 3 bases. This CDR3 has 13 amino acids. Per germline, CDR1 MNHNS and CDR2 SASEGT. General study points: Patients with below-median pretreatment blood clonality survived longer.

By share of the sample, this clone is medium-sized (0.01 to 0.1%). What it binds is not known. Other DNA sequences of this sample code for an identical CDR3. TCRdb keeps only in-frame clones here, not all; method: immunoSEQ multiplex PCR. Among tens of thousands of clones listed, about 90% were seen once. This receptor was taken from a man aged 45-65 years with urothelial cancer. This specimen consisted of PBMCs, obtained around atezolizumab (anti-PD-L1) treatment. The rearrangement joins TRBV6-1 to TRBJ2-7, with 7 bases that match TRBD2. The CDR3 here is CASSDGGGYEQYF. For the CDR3, the DNA is TGTGCCAGCAGTGACGGCGGGGGCTACGAGCAGTACTTC.